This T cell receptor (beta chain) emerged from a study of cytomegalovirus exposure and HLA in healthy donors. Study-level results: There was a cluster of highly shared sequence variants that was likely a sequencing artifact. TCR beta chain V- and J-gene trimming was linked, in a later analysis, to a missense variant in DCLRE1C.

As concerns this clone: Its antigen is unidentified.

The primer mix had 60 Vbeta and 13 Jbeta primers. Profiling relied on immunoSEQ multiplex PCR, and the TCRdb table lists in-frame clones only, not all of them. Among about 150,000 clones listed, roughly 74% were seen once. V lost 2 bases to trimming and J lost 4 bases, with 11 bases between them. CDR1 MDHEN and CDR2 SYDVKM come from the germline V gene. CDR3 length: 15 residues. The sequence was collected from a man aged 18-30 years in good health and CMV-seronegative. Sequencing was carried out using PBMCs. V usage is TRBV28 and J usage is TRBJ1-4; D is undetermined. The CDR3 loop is CASSLMAGRNEKLFF. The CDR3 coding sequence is TGTGCCAGCAGTTTAATGGCGGGCCGTAATGAAAAACTGTTTTTT.